What follows describes a single T cell receptor (beta chain). In the authors' methods: Scientists estimated how many nucleated cells there were by amplifying reference gene primers. The assay was immunoSEQ multiplex PCR, and TCRdb's table has in-frame clones only and misses some. That table is the source of V, J and clone size, and D and trimming were worked out from the DNA. The sample contains roughly 120,000 clones, 70% to 90% of which appear only once. This sample was included in a study of blood T cell repertoires in COVID-19. Looking at the study overall: Samples of COVID-19 (acute and convalescent) were obtained from the United States, Italy and Spain.

CDR1 and CDR2 (germline): LGHDT, YNNKEL (reference sequence). The CDR3 extends over 16 amino acids. The V end lost 3 bases, the J end lost 6 bases, and 21 bases lay between the germline ends. The TCR was taken from a man aged 35-49 years with acute or convalescent COVID-19. The specimen was peripheral blood. This chain joins TRBV3-1 (or the pseudogene TRBV3-2) and TRBJ2-7; tentatively, D is TRBD1 (5 bases). Written as DNA, the CDR3 is TGTGCCAGCAGCCATCCATATGGGGCCGACACAAGCGAGCAGTACTTC. Translation: CASSHPYGADTSEQYF.